This is a list of T cell receptor beta chains from one sample in a study of human T cells and chemical hapten exposure. TCRdb processed the RACE reads anew with MiXCR; each CDR3 protein has one entry. The table has under 130,000 distinct CDR3 sequences, 11% seen once. The starting material was whole blood, obtained in connection with sensitization to the hapten diphenylcyclopropenone (DPC). The receptor source for this set is a middle-aged woman with alopecia areata. Some clones in this sample may be carry-over from other donors' samples. Both conserved end residues are part of each CDR3. The order of the fields is V gene, J gene, CDR3 protein.

TRBV11-3,TRBJ2-1,CASSPMGGSWNEQFF
TRBV7-2,TRBJ1-6,CASSLGSYNSPLHF
TRBV7-2,TRBJ2-3,CASSPLNTQYF
TRBV9,TRBJ2-1,CASSFDRGGYNEQFF
TRBV20-1,TRBJ2-1,CSASRGEPVNNEQFF
TRBV30,TRBJ1-3,CAWRRDGFSGNTIYF
TRBV7-2,TRBJ1-4,CASSLAVRGSNEKLFF
TRBV12-3/TRBV12-4,TRBJ1-1,CASSFRGLPNTEAFF
TRBV7-6,TRBJ2-3,CASSSQTRDTQYF
TRBV20-1,TRBJ1-5,CSARERRGAANQPQHF
TRBV6-5,TRBJ1-1,CASGLENTEAFF
TRBV10-3,TRBJ1-5,CAISRQGMDQPQHF
TRBV6-9,TRBJ2-1,CASSYLGDRVVFLDSYNEQFF
TRBV25-1,TRBJ1-3,CASSDTTGSGNTIYF
TRBV20-1,TRBJ2-3,CSARAAVVGTQYF
TRBV29-1,TRBJ1-1,CIGRDTRNTEAFF
TRBV6-5,TRBJ2-1,CASRQDGNEQFF
TRBV20-1,TRBJ2-1,CSAPGAGTDEQFF
TRBV6-2/TRBV6-3,TRBJ1-1,CASSSRTGQVNTEAFF
TRBV30,TRBJ2-4,CAWRPPGLHKNIQYF
TRBV20-1,TRBJ2-3,CSASKAGATPSTDTQYF
TRBV14,TRBJ2-7,CASSHPPGLAGGPLYEQYF
TRBV20-1,TRBJ1-1,CSAPRRGLPEAFF
TRBV29-1,TRBJ1-2,CSVPTGTYNYGYTF
TRBV24-1,TRBJ2-3,CATSDPLRTDTQYF
TRBV6-5,TRBJ2-1,CASSYLSGEYNEQFF
TRBV6-6,TRBJ2-3,CASGGGRGRTDTQYF
TRBV18,TRBJ1-1,CASSPLGQGLNTEAFF
TRBV12-2,TRBJ2-4,CASRLAVGNF
TRBV7-3,TRBJ2-1,CASSLTRDRGRNEQFF
TRBV12-3/TRBV12-4,TRBJ1-4,CASRSNSGNEKLFF
TRBV6-2/TRBV6-3,TRBJ2-1,CASSSSRGGYNEQFF
TRBV12-3/TRBV12-4,TRBJ1-1,CASSMTAGTEAFF
TRBV20-1,TRBJ2-2,CSARGAGTNTGELFF
TRBV3-1,TRBJ1-6,CASSQLSNSPLHF
TRBV6-2/TRBV6-3,TRBJ1-2,CASLRDRSESGYTF
TRBV29-1,TRBJ2-1,CSVGLSSYNEQFF
TRBV28,TRBJ2-5,CASSSTVSTQYF
TRBV6-1,TRBJ1-5,CASRGTNQPQHF
TRBV7-3,TRBJ2-5,CASSLTYEETQYF
TRBV5-6,TRBJ2-5,CASSLGRRGGLETQYF
TRBV20-1,TRBJ1-2,CSVRQGSGYGYTF
TRBV20-1,TRBJ2-5,CSATSFGTHQETQYF
TRBV6-5,TRBJ1-2,CASWGVFNYGYTF
TRBV6-6,TRBJ2-7,CASSYSLRDGPYEQYF
TRBV6-6,TRBJ2-3,CASSYSDTQYF
TRBV7-8,TRBJ2-1,CASSLVLTAGNEQFF
TRBV28,TRBJ2-7,CASKPGGRGHSYEQYF